These 5 T cell receptor beta chains were sequenced from one sample in a study of spatial heterogeneity in lung cancer. These receptors are not linked to any known antigen. Study-wide points: Tumor mutation counts were tracked by expanded intratumoral alpha and beta TCR counts.

Indicated time point: sample taken at primary tumor resection. TCRdb independently ran MiXCR on the 5' RACE reads; one entry per CDR3 protein. The table has around 15,000 distinct CDR3 sequences, under 8% seen once. Sequenced material: lung tumor tissue, taken at surgery. The receptors originated from a male donor with early-stage non-small cell lung cancer.

The chain couples TRBV19 to TRBJ2-3, with D tentatively TRBD2 (5 bases). Germline CDR1 LNHDA, CDR2 SQIVND (reference sequence). The CDR3 is made up of 12 amino acids. V shed 3 bases and J shed 6 bases, with 7 bases lying between them. The CDR3 DNA reads TGTGCCAGTAGTATTGGCGGGGATACGCAGTATTTT. It codes for CASSIGGDTQYF.

The table lists this clonotype with many counts. This chain joins TRBV30 and TRBJ1-2; 7 nucleotides line up with TRBD1. This CDR3 is built from 14 residues. The V gene end was trimmed by 1 base and the J gene end by 3 bases; junction bases not matched to a gene: 5. From germline, CDR1 is GTSNPN and CDR2 SVGIG (reference sequence). The CDR3 DNA sequence: TGTGCCTGGAGTGAGGGGGCGAAGGACTATGGCTACACCTTC. It yields the protein CAWSEGAKDYGYTF.

This clonotype was seen at least ten times. The J gene is TRBJ1-5, the V gene TRBV11-2; D is unclear. The V and J ends lost 0 bases and 0 bases respectively, with 0 bases between them. Looked up from germline, CDR1 is SGHAT and CDR2 is FQNNGV. The length of the CDR3 is 13 residues. The chain's CDR3 is CASSLDSNQPQHF. The CDR3 nucleotides read TGTGCCAGCAGCTTAGATAGCAATCAGCCCCAGCATTTT. The entire variable domain, with the rest obtained from reference TRBV11-2 and TRBJ1-5, is as follows: EAGVAQSPRYKIIEKRQSVAFWCNPISGHATLYWYQQILGQGPKLLIQFQNNGVVDDSQLPKDRFSAERLKGVDSTLKIQPAKLEDSAVYLCASSLDSNQPQHFGDGTRLSIL.

This clonotype was observed many times. This sequence joins TRBV20-1 and TRBJ2-1; D unclear. The CDR3 is made up of 16 amino acids. V was shortened by 3 bases and J by 3 bases, with 18 bases between the two germline ends. CDR1 and CDR2 (germline): DFQATT, SNEGSKA (reference sequence). The DNA of the CDR3 is TGCAGTGCTAGGGGTCCAGGCTCCCTTTTCTACAATGAGCAGTTCTTC. The encoded protein is CSARGPGSLFYNEQFF.

In its sample, this clonotype was seen many times. The chain's CDR3 is CSARMLAGVGDTQYF. DNA for the CDR3: TGCAGTGCTAGAATGTTAGCGGGAGTTGGAGATACGCAGTATTTT. The V and J genes are TRBV20-1 and TRBJ2-3, with TRBD2 identical over 9 bases. Germline V gene lookup returns CDR1 DFQATT and CDR2 SNEGSKA (reference sequence). The CDR3 is 15 amino acids. V trimming: 2 bases; J trimming: 5 bases; junction bases outside the gene matches: 8.